This T cell receptor (beta chain) was sequenced during a study of blood T cell repertoires in COVID-19. Study-level information: Material from acute and convalescent COVID-19 was sourced from the United States, Italy and Spain. In each case, the material was cDNA or gDNA derived from T cells, B-cell-depleted T cells, or PBMCs.

Per the authors' pipeline: Nucleated cell counts were estimated from reference gene primer amplification. Clones were read by immunoSEQ multiplex PCR, and TCRdb kept only the in-frame ones, dropping some. The V and J calls and clone size were taken over from that table, and D and trimming were inferred from the DNA. The sample includes approximately 65,000 clones, more than 65% of them seen just once. This receptor was identified in a woman of 80 years or more with active or convalescent COVID-19. What was sequenced was peripheral blood.

CDR3 loop: CASSRDSPPDTEAFF. The CDR3 DNA sequence: TGTGCCAGCAGTCGGGACAGCCCTCCGGACACTGAAGCTTTCTTT. The chain couples TRBV6-5 to TRBJ1-1, with 7 bases identical to TRBD1. The junction had 9 bases not matched to a gene; V was cut back by 5 bases and J by 3 bases. CDR1 MNHEY and CDR2 SVGAGI come from the germline V gene. CDR3 length: 15 residues.